This passage covers 10 T cell receptor beta chains from one sample sequenced in a study of cytomegalovirus exposure and HLA in healthy donors. TCRdb keeps only in-frame clones here, not all; method: immunoSEQ multiplex PCR. This sample has 110,000 to 150,000 clones; 85% to 95% occur once, and the top ten carry 1.5% to 2%. The specimen was PBMCs. The receptors derive from a man between 18 and 35 years old in good health and CMV-seropositive.

The chain uses TRBV10-3 and TRBJ1-2, with D tentatively TRBD1 (6 bases). The CDR3 totals 15 residues. Germline values: CDR1 ENHRY, CDR2 SYGVKD. V lost 0 bases and J 2 bases, leaving 10 bases between the germline ends. CDR3 bases: TGTGCCATCAGTGAGTCTCCGGACAGAAACTATGGCTACACCTTC. This codes for CAISESPDRNYGYTF.

The CDR3, as DNA: TGTGCCAGCAGCGCACAACCCGCTAGGGACAGAATCACTGAAGCTTTCTTT. Amino acid sequence: CASSAQPARDRITEAFF. V gene TRBV11-3 combines with J gene TRBJ1-1, with TRBD1 identical over 7 bases. Trimming at V came to 5 bases and at J to 4 bases, leaving 16 bases not matched to a gene. This CDR3 is built from 17 residues. Germline CDR1 and CDR2: SGHNT and YENEEA.

The chain carries TRBV10-3 and TRBJ2-7; D may be TRBD2 (6 bases). Trimming shortened V by 6 bases and J by 7 bases, and 19 bases separated the two germline ends. Germline V CDR1 and CDR2: ENHRY, SYGVKD. The CDR3 extends over 14 amino acids. CDR3 residues: CAIRFLRDSGEQYF. The DNA of the CDR3 is TGTGCCATCAGATTTCTTAGGGACTCAGGGGAGCAGTACTTC.

This clone was detected once. The rearrangement uses TRBV27 and TRBJ2-7; D unresolved. CDR3 size: 12 residues. CDR1 is MNHEY and CDR2 is SMNVEV in the germline V gene (reference sequence). V was clipped by 6 bases and J by 6 bases, with 12 bases between them. The CDR3 DNA follows: TGTGCCAGCAGCTCTCCGGAGTCCGAGCAGTACTTC. Translating it yields CASSSPESEQYF.

The rearrangement links TRBV6-4 to TRBJ2-3; TRBD2 agrees at 12 bases. Germline lookup yields CDR1 MRHNA and CDR2 SNTAGT. This CDR3 contains 16 residues. The junction had 5 bases not matched to a gene; V was cut back by 6 bases and J by 1 base. The CDR3 DNA reads as TGTGCCAGCAGACGACTAGCGGGAGCGGGCACAGATACGCAGTATTTT. Translated, it gives CASRRLAGAGTDTQYF.

The chain employs TRBV11-2 and TRBJ2-3, with a weak D call TRBD1 (6 bases). CDR1 is SGHAT and CDR2 is FQNNGV in the germline V gene. Trimming cost V 6 bases and J 6 bases, with 16 bases left between them. CDR3 length equals 14 residues. The DNA for the CDR3 is TGTGCCAGCAGACCTTCGACAGGTTCGGATACGCAGTATTTT. Translating gives CASRPSTGSDTQYF. Using reference TRBV11-2 and TRBJ2-3 for the parts outside the CDR3, the full variable domain is EAGVAQSPRYKIIEKRQSVAFWCNPISGHATLYWYQQILGQGPKLLIQFQNNGVVDDSQLPKDRFSAERLKGVDSTLKIQPAKLEDSAVYLCASRPSTGSDTQYFGPGTRLTVL.

In this sample, this clone turned up once. The chain uses TRBV4-1 and TRBJ2-7, with D perhaps TRBD2 (5 bases). The CDR3 consists of 16 residues. The V end was cut by 1 base, the J end by 3 bases, with 16 bases between. The germline V gene has CDR1 MGHRA and CDR2 YSYEKL. The CDR3 loop is CASSQAMSGQFYEQYF. CDR3 DNA sequence: TGCGCCAGCAGCCAAGCAATGAGCGGCCAGTTCTACGAGCAGTACTTC.

The chain employs TRBV27 and TRBJ2-3; 7 positions agree with TRBD2. Looked up from germline, CDR1 is MNHEY and CDR2 is SMNVEV (reference sequence). V was clipped by 6 bases and J by 0 bases; unmatched bases: 6. CDR3 length: 15 amino acids. CDR3 protein: CASSILAGSTDTQYF. The CDR3 DNA follows: TGTGCCAGCAGCATTTTAGCGGGTAGCACAGATACGCAGTATTTT.

The V call is TRBV28, the J call TRBJ2-7, with TRBD1 identical over 7 bases. Germline CDR1 reads MDHEN; CDR2 reads SYDVKM. The V gene end was trimmed by 3 bases and the J gene end by 4 bases; junction bases not matched to a gene: 3. The CDR3 consists of 13 residues. CDR3 sequence reads: CASSFRGRYEQYF. The CDR3 DNA sequence: TGTGCCAGCAGTTTTAGGGGGCGTTACGAGCAGTACTTC. The entire variable domain, with the rest obtained from reference TRBV28 and TRBJ2-7, is as follows: DVKVTQSSRYLVKRTGEKVFLECVQDMDHENMFWYRQDPGLGLRLIYFSYDVKMKEKGDIPEGYSVSREKKERFSLILESASTNQTSMYLCASSFRGRYEQYFGPGTRLTVT.

This sequence joins TRBV4-1 and TRBJ2-1, with a weak D call TRBD2 (5 bases). CDR3 size: 16 residues. Germline V gene sequence: CDR1 MGHRA, CDR2 YSYEKL. Trimming took 4 bases from V and 10 from J, leaving 23 bases between them. The CDR3 region has the DNA TGCGCCAGCAGCCCAACCCTACGAGGAGGCGAAAGGGAGCAGTTCTTC. Translated: CASSPTLRGGEREQFF.